This record concerns one T cell receptor beta chain sequence. This sample is drawn from a study of blood T cell repertoires in COVID-19. Background on the study: Material from acute and convalescent COVID-19 was sourced from the United States, Italy and Spain.

In the original analysis: The authors estimated nucleated cell counts from reference gene primer amplification. The table came from immunoSEQ multiplex PCR; TCRdb's copy has only in-frame clones and leaves some out. V, J and clone size are those of that table, while D and trimming were read from the DNA. The sample lists about 120,000 clones; roughly 90% were seen once. Germline loops: CDR1 SGHVS, CDR2 FQNEAQ. Losses at the gene ends were 5 bases for V and 2 bases for J; bases not matched to a gene: 1. There are 14 residues in the CDR3. The chain has TRBV7-8 and TRBJ1-5; 9 nucleotides align to TRBD1. The specimen sequenced was peripheral blood. The TCR originated in a man aged 45-65 years with acute or convalescent COVID-19. Written as DNA, the CDR3 is TGTGCCAGCAGCGGGGACAGGGGCAATCAGCCCCAGCATTTT. The encoded protein is CASSGDRGNQPQHF.